A selection of T cell receptor beta chains follows, all from one sample in a study of blood T cells in healthy people across ages. TCRdb reprocessed the 5' RACE reads via MiXCR and lists one record per CDR3 protein. There are approximately 800,000 distinct CDR3 sequences in the sample; more than 55% occur only once, and about 26% lies in the top ten. The sequencing sample was made of blood. The source is a man aged 35 to 55 in good health. The CDR3 runs from the conserved cysteine through the conserved F or W. Each record gives: clone size, D gene, J gene, V gene, CDR3 DNA, CDR3 protein. D genes are given only for firm matches. Clone size is stated in some rows and not others, as once, few, many or a class when expanded.

few,TRBD2,TRBJ2-5,TRBV15,TGTGCCACCAGCAGAGATCTTGGTAGCGGGAGTCTAAAGTACTTC,CATSRDLGSGSLKYF
-,-,TRBJ2-1,TRBV7-9,TGTGCCAGCAGCTCACTCACCACCTCCTACAATGAGCAGTTCTTC,CASSSLTTSYNEQFF
-,TRBD1,TRBJ2-7,TRBV6-1,TGTGCCAGCAGTGAAAACAGGGGGCCCTTATACGAGCAGTACTTC,CASSENRGPLYEQYF
-,TRBD2,TRBJ2-1,TRBV24-1,TGTGCCACCAGTGATCTCGTGGGCGGGAGTAGCCCATACAATGAGCAGTTCTTC,CATSDLVGGSSPYNEQFF
once,TRBD1,TRBJ1-2,TRBV27,TGTGCCAGCAGTTTTAGCCTGGGACAGTTCAATGGCTACACCTTC,CASSFSLGQFNGYTF
-,TRBD2,TRBJ2-5,TRBV15,TGTGCCACCAGCCGGCGACTAGCGGGAGGCCCCCTTTCTCCCAATGAGCAGTACTTC,CATSRRLAGGPLSPNEQYF
-,-,TRBJ2-5,TRBV20-1,TGCAGTGCTAGAGATCTGCGGGGAAGGGGAGAATGGTACCAAGAGACCCAGTACTTC,CSARDLRGRGEWYQETQYF
few,TRBD1,TRBJ2-1,TRBV14,TGTGCCAGCAGTCATCCGGGACAGACCACAGCATACAATGAGCAGTTCTTC,CASSHPGQTTAYNEQFF
once,TRBD2,TRBJ2-7,TRBV2,TGTGCCAGCACCGGAAGGGCTAGCGGGATTTCCTACGAGCAGTACTTC,CASTGRASGISYEQYF
-,TRBD1,TRBJ2-7,TRBV27,TGTGCCAGCAGTGCCGGACAGGGTGTTATCTACGAGCAGTACTTC,CASSAGQGVIYEQYF
-,TRBD1,TRBJ2-7,TRBV9,TGTGCCAGCGGCGACCGACAGGGAAGCTACGAGCAGTACTTC,CASGDRQGSYEQYF
-,-,TRBJ2-1,TRBV21-1,TGTGCCAGCAGCAAATCCGAACGCTACAATGAGCAGTTCTTC,CASSKSERYNEQFF
few,TRBD2,TRBJ2-7,TRBV12-3/TRBV12-4,TGTGCCAGCAGCCGTAGCGGGAGTGGAACGGGCTACGAGCAGTACTTC,CASSRSGSGTGYEQYF
-,TRBD1,TRBJ2-6,TRBV29-1,TGCGCGACAGGGGGCACTGGGGCCAACGTCCTGACTTTC,CATGGTGANVLTF
-,-,TRBJ2-3,TRBV6-5,TGTGCCAGCAGCCCTATCGGGCAAACGCAGTATTTT,CASSPIGQTQYF
once,-,TRBJ2-5,TRBV7-2,TGTGCCAGCAGCTTAGTTGCAGGACGCGAGACCCAGTACTTC,CASSLVAGRETQYF
-,-,TRBJ1-6,TRBV7-2,TGTGCCAGCAGCTTAGCACCGAGGGTATTCGACAATTCACCCCTCCACTTT,CASSLAPRVFDNSPLHF
-,-,TRBJ2-2,TRBV25-1,TGTGCCAGCAGTCCGGACAACACCGGGGAGCTGTTTTTT,CASSPDNTGELFF
-,-,TRBJ2-3,TRBV6-5,TGTGCCAGCAGTCGGGACTTCGGCACAGATACGCAGTATTTT,CASSRDFGTDTQYF
-,TRBD1,TRBJ1-5,TRBV2,TGTGCCAGCAGGAAGGGGACAGGGGCCCGGGGCAATCAGCCCCAGCATTTT,CASRKGTGARGNQPQHF
many,-,TRBJ2-3,TRBV25-1,TGTGCCAGCAGTGACCCAGGGGGGCTCGGGGATACGCAGTATTTT,CASSDPGGLGDTQYF
-,-,TRBJ1-1,TRBV4-2,TGTGCCAGCAGCCAAGAAGGACCAAACACTGAAGCTTTCTTT,CASSQEGPNTEAFF
-,TRBD1,TRBJ1-2,TRBV24-1,TGTGCCACCAGTGATCCAGGGGGCGCCGACTATGGCTACACCTTC,CATSDPGGADYGYTF
-,TRBD1,TRBJ1-4,TRBV6-5,TGTGCCAGCAGCCTGGACAGGGGAGAGGGGAAACTGTTTTTT,CASSLDRGEGKLFF
-,-,TRBJ2-7,TRBV5-5,TGTGCCAGCAGCTCGGACAGCCCAAGCTCCTACGAGCAGTACTTC,CASSSDSPSSYEQYF
-,TRBD2,TRBJ2-1,TRBV12-3/TRBV12-4,TGTGCCAGCAGTCCCCCTGTACTAGCGGGAGTCAACGAGCAGTTCTTC,CASSPPVLAGVNEQFF
-,-,TRBJ2-4,TRBV7-2,TGTGCCAGCAGCCACTTAAGGACGAATGTGGGAAACATTCAGTACTTC,CASSHLRTNVGNIQYF
-,-,TRBJ2-1,TRBV7-2,TGTGCCAGCAGCTTAGGGGTACAGGCTGACGAGCAGTTCTTC,CASSLGVQADEQFF
-,TRBD1,TRBJ1-2,TRBV20-1,TGCAGTGCCGAGACGGGACAGGGGCTAGTTTTTAACTATGGCTACACCTTC,CSAETGQGLVFNYGYTF
-,-,TRBJ2-4,TRBV6-5,TGTGCCAGCAGTACGCCACGTATAGCCAAAAACATTCAGTACTTC,CASSTPRIAKNIQYF
few,-,TRBJ2-1,TRBV6-1,TGTGCCAGCAGTCCCCAGGACGGACCCTACAATGAGCAGTTCTTC,CASSPQDGPYNEQFF
-,-,TRBJ2-1,TRBV5-1,TGCGCCAGCAACCTGAATAGGCTTCAAAATGAGCAGTTCTTC,CASNLNRLQNEQFF
-,-,TRBJ1-2,TRBV29-1,TGCAGCGTAACAACCTCGGACCTCTCTAACTATGGCTACACCTTC,CSVTTSDLSNYGYTF
few,-,TRBJ2-1,TRBV10-3,TGTGCCATCAGTGGCGGCACCATGGATGAGCAGTTCTTC,CAISGGTMDEQFF
-,-,TRBJ1-2,TRBV29-1,TGCAGCGTTATACCTCCCGCGGGCTCTAACTATGGCTACACCTTC,CSVIPPAGSNYGYTF
few,-,TRBJ2-3,TRBV5-6,TGTGCCAGCCTCTGGGGGAGAGGCACAGATACGCAGTATTTT,CASLWGRGTDTQYF
-,-,TRBJ2-5,TRBV4-1,TGCGCCAGCAGCCAAGATCCGGACCCGACGGAGACCCAGTACTTC,CASSQDPDPTETQYF
few,-,TRBJ2-3,TRBV27,TGTGCCAGCAGTTTAGATGTAGGGGCAGGAGATACGCAGTATTTT,CASSLDVGAGDTQYF
-,-,TRBJ2-1,TRBV28,TGTGCCAGCAGTTCCCGGGACCCTTACAATGAGCAGTTCTTC,CASSSRDPYNEQFF
-,-,TRBJ2-6,TRBV4-3,TGCGCCAGCAGCCTTGGCTTAGCGGACCGCTCTGGGGCCAACGTCCTGACTTTC,CASSLGLADRSGANVLTF
few,-,TRBJ2-5,TRBV6-5,TGTGCCAGCAGTTACTCGAGTACTCCTAAGACGGAGACCCAGTACTTC,CASSYSSTPKTETQYF
few,TRBD2,TRBJ2-7,TRBV6-2/TRBV6-3,TGTGCCAGCAGTTACCCGACCGCGGGAGGGAGAACCTACGAGCAGTACTTC,CASSYPTAGGRTYEQYF